Following are 12 T cell receptor beta chains from one sample sequenced in a study of CD8+ T cells in alopecia areata. Treatment indicated: oral pan-JAK inhibitor, 5-10 mg twice daily. RNA, once extracted, was reverse transcribed into cDNA for use as the sequencing template. Some clones are missing from TCRdb's copy, which holds only in-frame ones; the method was immunoSEQ multiplex PCR. The sample yields about 170,000 clones, 50% to 75% seen once. The sequenced sample was CD4+ T cells sorted from blood, obtained around week 55, from a patient treated with tofacitinib. The receptors stem from a human donor with alopecia areata.

This chain connects TRBV30 to TRBJ1-5; D gene ambiguous. There are 13 residues in the CDR3. Looked up from germline, CDR1 is GTSNPN and CDR2 is SVGIG (reference sequence). Trimming took off 4 bases at V and 5 bases at J, with 12 bases between the two ends. CDR3 loop: CAWTTLQDQPQHF. The CDR3 nucleotides are TGTGCCTGGACGACCCTCCAAGATCAGCCCCAGCATTTT.

The chain recombines TRBV2 with TRBJ1-1; D is unresolved. CDR3 length: 13 amino acids. Germline V CDR1 and CDR2: SNHLY, FYNNEI. V was cut by 5 bases and J by 7 bases, with 14 bases left in between. For the CDR3, the DNA is TGTGCCAGCAGTCAATGGGCAGTTGGTGAAGCTTTCTTT. This gives the protein CASSQWAVGEAFF.

This clone occurred a few times. DNA for the CDR3: TGCGCCAGCAGCGACTCTGGGGCCAACGTCCTGACTTTC. Protein sequence: CASSDSGANVLTF. The chain uses TRBV4-1 and TRBJ2-6; D ambiguous. This CDR3 comprises 13 residues. Trimming cost V 5 bases and J 0 bases, with 2 bases left between them. Germline V gives CDR1 MGHRA, CDR2 YSYEKL.

The chain links TRBV11-3 to TRBJ1-1; the D is unclear. Deletions cut 1 base from V and 11 bases from J, with 11 bases between. Germline assignment: CDR1 SGHNT and CDR2 YENEEA. The CDR3 sequence is 12 residues long. The CDR3 DNA reads TGTGCCAGCAGCTTAGGGCCCGACGATGCTTTCTTT. This sequence encodes CASSLGPDDAFF.

CDR3 DNA sequence: TGCGCCAGCAGCAGCACTAGCGCCGGGGAGACCCAGTACTTC. Translating gives CASSSTSAGETQYF. The chain links TRBV5-1 to TRBJ2-5, with TRBD2 identical over 7 bases. The CDR3 has 14 amino acids. Germline CDR1 is SGHRS and CDR2 is YFSETQ. After removal of 4 bases from V and 5 bases from J, the junction contained 8 bases not matched to a gene.

Comments on this clone: Other DNA sequences from this sample encode an identical CDR3 as well. The V gene is TRBV20-1, the J gene TRBJ2-5; no definite D call. Trimming stripped 2 bases from V and 4 bases from J, with 2 bases between. The CDR3 extends over 10 amino acids. The germline V gene encodes CDR1 DFQATT and CDR2 SNEGSKA (reference sequence). The CDR3 is CSARRETQYF. The CDR3 coding sequence is TGCAGTGCTAGAAGAGAGACCCAGTACTTC.

This chain connects TRBV5-1 to TRBJ1-2; unclear D gene. CDR3 size: 13 residues. The germline CDR1 and CDR2 sequences are SGHRS and YFSETQ. Deletions cut 0 bases from V and 2 bases from J, with 5 bases between. Here the CDR3 reads CASSLEWNYGYTF. For the CDR3, the DNA is TGCGCCAGCAGCTTGGAGTGGAACTATGGCTACACCTTC.

This clone was detected only a few times. V and J are TRBV9 and TRBJ2-2; possibly TRBD1 for D (6 bases). Germline loops: CDR1 SGDLS, CDR2 YYNGEE. CDR3 length: 15 amino acids. V lost 0 bases, J lost 5 bases, and 11 bases lay in between. CDR3 coding DNA: TGTGCCAGCAGCGTAGTAAGCAGGGGAACCGGGGAGCTGTTTTTT. The encoded protein is CASSVVSRGTGELFF.

This chain links TRBV15 with TRBJ1-2, with D unclear. Trimming shortened V by 0 bases and J by 4 bases, and 6 bases separated the two germline ends. The germline V gene has CDR1 LNHNV and CDR2 YYDKDF (reference sequence). The CDR3 has 13 residues. CDR3: CATSRDLVYGYTF. DNA for the CDR3: TGTGCCACCAGCAGAGATCTAGTCTATGGCTACACCTTC.

This clone was seen more than once but under ten times. Other DNA sequences from this sample encode an identical CDR3 as well. The genes are TRBV5-1 and TRBJ2-2; D ambiguous. The CDR3 extends over 15 amino acids. Trimming removed 0 bases from V and 0 bases from J, with 6 bases in between. Germline CDR1 SGHRS, CDR2 YFSETQ. The CDR3 DNA sequence: TGCGCCAGCAGCTTGGACAGCCCGAACACCGGGGAGCTGTTTTTT. Translation: CASSLDSPNTGELFF.

V is TRBV5-1 and J is TRBJ1-5; maybe TRBD1 (6 bases). The CDR3 has 14 residues. Trimming removed 4 bases at V and 3 bases at J, with 11 bases between. Germline CDR1 and CDR2: SGHRS and YFSETQ. DNA of the CDR3: TGCGCCAGCAGCCCGGACAGCCCCAATCAGCCCCAGCATTTT. It yields the protein CASSPDSPNQPQHF.

In its sample, this clone was seen a few times. V gene TRBV25-1 combines with J gene TRBJ1-2; D remains unclear. This CDR3 is 13 amino acids long. Per the germline V gene, CDR1 is MGHDK and CDR2 is SYGVNS. Trimming cost V 8 bases and J 1 base, with 11 bases left between them. The CDR3 sequence: CASSPGINYGYTF. DNA for the CDR3: TGTGCCAGCTCCCCTGGGATTAACTATGGCTACACCTTC.